This TCR beta chain was recorded in a study of T-cell reconstitution after alpha-beta-depleted transplantation in children. A TCRbeta library incorporating unique molecular identifiers was prepared. TCRdb processed the PCR reads anew with MiXCR; each CDR3 protein has one entry. The sample gives roughly 500,000 distinct CDR3 sequences, around 12% of which show up once; about 5% is in the top ten. The CDR3 runs to 12 residues. V was cut by 4 bases and J by 5 bases, with 8 bases left in between. This clonotype was detected ten times or more. This TCR came from a human donor who donated a stem cell graft to a child with combined immunodeficiency. This material consisted of PBMCs from the stem cell graft donor, taken from the stem cell graft. The J gene is TRBJ2-5, the V gene TRBV12-3 or TRBV12-4; D remains unclear. CDR3 loop: CASSSGWETQYF. For the CDR3, the DNA is TGTGCCAGCAGTTCCGGCTGGGAGACCCAGTACTTC.